What follows are 11 T cell receptor beta chains derived from one specimen sequenced in a study of cytomegalovirus exposure and HLA in healthy donors. The study ran its PCR with 60 Vbeta and 13 Jbeta primers. Measured with immunoSEQ multiplex PCR; TCRdb has only the in-frame clones, and not every one. This table holds approximately 110,000 clones, over 65% found once. The sequenced material came from PBMCs. The receptors stem from a female donor in good health and CMV-seropositive.

The chain recombines TRBV5-1 with TRBJ1-1; D remains unclear. Trimming pared 2 bases from V and 4 bases from J, leaving 12 bases between. Germline V gives CDR1 SGHRS, CDR2 YFSETQ. This CDR3 comprises 14 residues. The CDR3: CASSFGGGITEAFF. CDR3 in DNA: TGCGCCAGCAGCTTTGGAGGCGGGATCACTGAAGCTTTCTTT. Supplemented by reference TRBV5-1 and TRBJ1-1, the full variable domain reads KAGVTQTPRYLIKTRGQQVTLSCSPISGHRSVSWYQQTPGQGLQFLFEYFSETQRNKGNFPGRFSGRQFSNSRSEMNVSTLELGDSALYLCASSFGGGITEAFFGQGTRLTVV.

This clone turned up a few times. This chain uses TRBV27 with TRBJ2-7; 8 nucleotides line up with TRBD1. This CDR3 region has 15 residues. The V and J ends lost 6 bases and 7 bases, in that order; junction bases with no gene match: 14. Germline loops: CDR1 MNHEY, CDR2 SMNVEV (reference sequence). CDR3 nucleotides: TGTGCCAGCAGCCCCCCTCCGGGACAGGAAAATGAGCAGTACTTC. Translating it yields CASSPPPGQENEQYF.

This sequence joins TRBV28 and TRBJ1-1, with D unresolved. This CDR3 comprises 15 residues. In germline, CDR1 is MDHEN, CDR2 SYDVKM. Trimming shortened V by 4 bases and J by 9 bases, and 21 bases separated the two germline ends. The CDR3 region is CASSSPEALQRQAFF. CDR3 sequence (DNA): TGTGCCAGCAGTTCCCCAGAGGCCCTACAACGTCAAGCTTTCTTT.

The chain employs TRBV4-1 and TRBJ1-1, with unresolved D. The germline gives CDR1 MGHRA, CDR2 YSYEKL. V was trimmed by 0 bases and J by 5 bases, leaving 22 bases between them. The CDR3 has 18 residues. CDR3 residues: CASSQDLGTGGGLTEAFF. The CDR3 DNA is TGCGCCAGCAGCCAAGATCTGGGAACGGGTGGAGGTTTGACTGAAGCTTTCTTT.

The V and J genes are TRBV6-5 and TRBJ2-7, with 11 bases that match TRBD2. The CDR3 is 14 residues long. Germline V gene data show CDR1 as MNHEY and CDR2 as SVGAGI. With 2 bases clipped from V and 4 bases from J, the junction kept 1 base outside the gene matches. The CDR3, as DNA: TGTGCCAGCAGTTACGTAGCGGGGGGGTACGAGCAGTACTTC. Residues: CASSYVAGGYEQYF.

V and J are TRBV19 and TRBJ2-5; 9 bases match TRBD2. Germline V gives CDR1 LNHDA, CDR2 SQIVND (reference sequence). Trimming cost V 4 bases and J 4 bases; bases outside gene matches: 4. The CDR3 length is 14 residues. CDR3 coding DNA: TGTGCCAGTAGTAGGCGGGGGGGTGGAGAGACCCAGTACTTC. It translates to CASSRRGGGETQYF.

The rearrangement uses TRBV15 and TRBJ2-2, with a possible D match to TRBD2 (7 bases). Germline V gene data show CDR1 as LNHNV and CDR2 as YYDKDF (reference sequence). Trimming pared 8 bases from V and 2 bases from J, leaving 18 bases between. This CDR3 is built from 16 residues. CDR3 region: CATSFGGQLNTGELFF. The CDR3 DNA sequence: TGTGCCACCTCCTTCGGGGGGCAGCTAAACACCGGGGAGCTGTTTTTT.

This clone was detected only a few times. The chain uses TRBV5-4 and TRBJ2-5; 10 bases match TRBD1. Losses at the gene ends were 5 bases for V and 2 bases for J; bases not matched to a gene: 6. The germline CDR1 and CDR2 sequences are SGHNT and YYREEE (reference sequence). This CDR3 has 15 residues. Written as DNA, the CDR3 is TGTGCCAGCAGGCGGACAGGGGGGAGGCAAGAGACCCAGTACTTC. This sequence encodes CASRRTGGRQETQYF. The whole variable domain, remainder taken from reference TRBV5-4 and TRBJ2-5, is ETGVTQSPTHLIKTRGQQVTLRCSSQSGHNTVSWYQQALGQGPQFIFQYYREEENGRGNFPPRFSGLQFPNYSSELNVNALELDDSALYLCASRRTGGRQETQYFGPGTRLLVL.

The rearrangement joins TRBV2 to TRBJ2-7, with D tentatively TRBD2 (6 bases). Looked up from germline, CDR1 is SNHLY and CDR2 is FYNNEI. This CDR3 comprises 16 residues. V shed 4 bases and J shed 3 bases, with 19 bases lying between them. The CDR3 region is CASSARYTRTIYEQYF. The CDR3 DNA sequence: TGTGCCAGCAGTGCACGTTATACCCGGACTATCTACGAGCAGTACTTC.

The chain couples TRBV4-2 to TRBJ2-7, with TRBD1 matching 7 bases. The V gene's germline CDR1 is LGHNA and CDR2 YNFKEQ. The CDR3 has 16 residues. The V and J ends lost 3 bases and 6 bases, in that order; junction bases with no gene match: 14. CDR3: CASSQLPGQSPPEQYF. The CDR3 DNA follows: TGTGCCAGCAGCCAGCTCCCGGGACAGAGCCCACCCGAGCAGTACTTC.

The chain employs TRBV10-2 and TRBJ1-1, with no clear D. There are 15 residues in the CDR3. The germline V and J ends were trimmed by 2 bases and 5 bases, with 15 bases remaining between them. CDR1 and CDR2 from the germline V gene are WSHSY and SAAADI. The chain's CDR3 is CASSESRVRGTEAFF. CDR3 in DNA: TGCGCCAGCAGTGAGAGCCGGGTCCGTGGGACTGAAGCTTTCTTT.